Listed here are 23 T cell receptor beta chains from one sample, sequenced in a study of human T cells and chemical hapten exposure. TCRdb itself ran the RACE reads through MiXCR, one entry per CDR3 protein. Among some 78,000 distinct CDR3 sequences, 7% to 9% were seen once, and the ten largest hold more than 1.5%. As for time point: healthy volunteer bleed at 6 weeks. Blood, whole and unfractionated, served as the source for total RNA extraction. Specimen: whole blood. Receptors originate from a male donor in good health. Some clones in this sample may be carry-over from other donors' samples.

V and J are TRBV6-1 and TRBJ2-7, with D tentatively TRBD1 (6 bases). Germline loops: CDR1 MNHNS, CDR2 SASEGT. Trimming took off 6 bases at V and 3 bases at J, with 18 bases between the two ends. This CDR3 is 15 amino acids long. The CDR3 DNA reads as TGTGCCAGCAGAGACGCTCCAGGGGCGGGCTACGAGCAGTACTTC. Its protein is CASRDAPGAGYEQYF.

For this clonotype: This may stem from a read error, because a much larger clone lies one nucleotide away. The chain carries TRBV6-5 and TRBJ2-3, with D unresolved. The CDR3 runs to 13 residues. V was trimmed by 2 bases and J by 0 bases, leaving 3 bases between them. From germline, CDR1 is MNHEY and CDR2 SVGAGI. DNA for the CDR3: TGTGCCAGCAGTTACGGGAGCACAGATACGCAGTATTTT. Protein: CASSYGSTDTQYF.

There are many counts of this clonotype. This chain uses TRBV29-1 with TRBJ1-5; D remains ambiguous. The germline gives CDR1 SQVTM, CDR2 ANQGSEA. Trimming pared 0 bases from V and 15 bases from J, leaving 12 bases between. The CDR3 extends over 11 amino acids. The CDR3 reads CSVEDGKGLHF. The CDR3 coding sequence is TGCAGCGTTGAAGATGGAAAAGGACTGCATTTT.

This clonotype turned up a few times. The chain recombines TRBV6-2 or TRBV6-3 with TRBJ2-6; D not resolved. CDR3 length: 11 residues. Germline CDR1 reads MNHEY; CDR2 reads SVGEGT. Trimming cost V 6 bases and J 8 bases, with 5 bases left between them. The CDR3 here is CASSQTNVLTF. DNA for the CDR3: TGTGCCAGCAGCCAGACCAACGTCCTGACTTTC.

The chain recombines TRBV15 with TRBJ2-3, with D possibly matching TRBD1 (7 bases). The CDR3 length is 18 residues. Germline assignment: CDR1 LNHNV and CDR2 YYDKDF (reference sequence). The germline V and J ends were trimmed by 0 bases and 4 bases, with 20 bases remaining between them. The DNA of the CDR3 is TGTGCCACCAGCAGAGAGGGGGCGGCAGGGGGGAATCCAGATACGCAGTATTTT. This sequence encodes CATSREGAAGGNPDTQYF.

This chain links TRBV5-5 with TRBJ1-1, with D possibly TRBD1 on 5 matching bases. The length of the CDR3 is 18 residues. Trimming removed 2 bases at V and 14 bases at J, with 34 bases between. The germline V gene encodes CDR1 SGHKS and CDR2 YYEKEE (reference sequence). The CDR3 protein is CASSLRGLKGRAYTAAFF. CDR3 nucleotide sequence: TGTGCCAGCAGCTTAAGGGGTTTGAAGGGCCGAGCATACACTGCAGCCTTCTTT.

Ten or more counts support this clonotype. The chain's CDR3 is CASSPQTADEQYF. CDR3 coding DNA: TGTGCCAGCTCACCACAAACAGCCGACGAGCAGTACTTC. The chain employs TRBV18 and TRBJ2-7; no reliable D call. Germline V gene lookup returns CDR1 KGHSH and CDR2 LQKENI. There are 13 residues in the CDR3. Trimming cost V 1 base and J 5 bases, with 9 bases left between them.

Ten or more counts support this clonotype. This sequence joins TRBV5-1 and TRBJ1-2; the match to TRBD1 covers 11 bases. Germline CDR1 and CDR2: SGHRS and YFSETQ. Unmatched junction bases numbered 8, after V lost 4 bases and J lost 6 bases. The CDR3 has 15 amino acids. Here the CDR3 reads CASSRDRGNSHGYTF. The CDR3 nucleotides read TGCGCCAGCAGCCGGGACAGGGGGAATTCGCATGGCTACACCTTC.

V is TRBV15 and J is TRBJ2-3; 8 nucleotides line up with TRBD2. The CDR3 sequence is 18 residues long. CDR1 and CDR2 from the germline V gene are LNHNV and YYDKDF (reference sequence). With V trimmed by 1 base and J by 3 bases, 12 bases remained unmatched. Written as DNA, the CDR3 is TGTGCCACCAGCAGAGGGAAGGGACTAGTGGGTCATACAGATACGCAGTATTTT. Its translation: CATSRGKGLVGHTDTQYF.

This clonotype was observed a few times. The chain couples TRBV7-8 to TRBJ2-5; 13 positions agree with TRBD2. The CDR3 has 15 residues. V was pared by 5 bases and J by 5 bases, with 5 bases of the junction left unmatched. Germline V gene sequence: CDR1 SGHVS, CDR2 FQNEAQ. Here the CDR3 reads CASSPLAGGLETQYF. For the CDR3, the DNA is TGTGCCAGCAGCCCACTAGCGGGGGGGCTGGAGACCCAGTACTTC. Full variable domain (missing parts from reference TRBV7-8 and TRBJ2-5): GAGVSQSPRYKVAKRGQDVALRCDPISGHVSLFWYQQALGQGPEFLTYFQNEAQLDKSGLPSDRFFAERPEGSVSTLKIQRTQQEDSAVYLCASSPLAGGLETQYFGPGTRLLVL.

V is TRBV6-5 and J is TRBJ1-5; D remains unclear. The CDR3 runs to 13 residues. Trimming stripped 1 base from V and 6 bases from J, with 7 bases between. CDR1 MNHEY and CDR2 SVGAGI come from the germline V gene. CDR3 bases: TGTGCCAGCAGTTACTTTCGGGGTCAGCCCCAGCATTTT. Its translation is CASSYFRGQPQHF.

This clonotype showed up just a few times. The chain couples TRBV7-2 to TRBJ2-3, with D perhaps TRBD2 (6 bases). The CDR3 is made up of 14 amino acids. Germline lookup yields CDR1 SGHTA and CDR2 FQGNSA. Trimming stripped 5 bases from V and 8 bases from J, with 17 bases between. CDR3 bases: TGTGCCAGCAGCCTGCGGGACCCTGGGAGTACGCAGTATTTT. Its protein product is CASSLRDPGSTQYF.

The chain joins TRBV7-8 to TRBJ2-3; 9 nucleotides line up with TRBD2. The CDR3 loop spans 14 amino acids. CDR1 SGHVS and CDR2 FQNEAQ come from the germline V gene. V shed 3 bases, J shed 8 bases, and the junction held 6 bases outside the gene matches. This CDR3 reads CASSFRPGLATQYF. DNA for the CDR3: TGTGCCAGCAGCTTTCGTCCGGGACTAGCTACGCAGTATTTT.

The V gene is TRBV6-6, the J gene TRBJ1-5; 7 positions match TRBD1. Trimming cost V 6 bases and J 4 bases; bases outside gene matches: 6. CDR1 and CDR2 from the germline V gene are MNHNY and SVGAGI (reference sequence). CDR3 length: 14 amino acids. DNA of the CDR3: TGTGCCAGCAGAACCCGGGACAGAAATCAGCCCCAGCATTTT. This encodes CASRTRDRNQPQHF.

CDR3 DNA: TGTGCCAGCAGGATGAACAGGGACAACTATGGCTACACCTTC. Encoded protein: CASRMNRDNYGYTF. The chain is built from TRBV3-1 and TRBJ1-2; perhaps TRBD1 as D (6 bases). This CDR3 contains 14 residues. Germline lookup yields CDR1 LGHDT and CDR2 YNNKEL (reference sequence). V lost 6 bases and J lost 2, with 13 bases in between.

The V call is TRBV20-1, the J call TRBJ2-3, with TRBD2 as a possible D gene (6 bases). The V end was cut by 6 bases, the J end by 12 bases, with 19 bases between. This CDR3 is built from 12 residues. Germline CDR1 reads DFQATT; CDR2 reads SNEGSKA (reference sequence). CDR3 bases: TGCAGTGCGTACCCTAGCGCAAAGCATCAGTATTTT. As protein: CSAYPSAKHQYF.

The chain employs TRBV6-5 and TRBJ1-1, with D hard to call. This CDR3 spans 12 amino acids. Germline V gene sequence: CDR1 MNHEY, CDR2 SVGAGI. Deletions cut 1 base from V and 7 bases from J, with 7 bases between. This CDR3 is CASSYFGREAFF. DNA of the CDR3: TGTGCCAGCAGTTACTTCGGACGTGAAGCTTTCTTT.

The chain couples TRBV2 to TRBJ1-1, with D possibly being TRBD1 (5 bases). The CDR3 sequence is 13 residues long. V was pared by 2 bases and J by 7 bases, with 11 bases between. Germline V gene sequence: CDR1 SNHLY, CDR2 FYNNEI. The CDR3 DNA reads TGTGCCAGCAGTGAACGGGGGGAGGGTGAAGCTTTCTTT. It translates to CASSERGEGEAFF.

This clonotype was found a few times. V gene TRBV7-9 combines with J gene TRBJ2-2; no clear D. Germline V gene data show CDR1 as SEHNR and CDR2 as FQNEAQ (reference sequence). This CDR3 has 16 residues. The germline V and J ends were trimmed by 5 bases and 0 bases, with 13 bases remaining between them. CDR3 bases: TGTGCCAGCAGCCCTAAGTCCGGATCGAACACCGGGGAGCTGTTTTTT. The encoded protein is CASSPKSGSNTGELFF.

This clonotype was recorded a few times. The rearrangement joins TRBV4-3 to TRBJ1-1, with D unclear. Germline assignment: CDR1 LGHNA and CDR2 YSLEER. CDR3 size: 14 residues. Trimming pared 0 bases from V and 5 bases from J, leaving 10 bases between. CDR3 DNA: TGCGCCAGCAGCCAAGATGAGGAGTGGACTGAAGCTTTCTTT. This sequence encodes CASSQDEEWTEAFF.

This clonotype appeared a few times. The chain employs TRBV20-1 and TRBJ1-1; D is possibly TRBD1 (5 bases). The V and J ends lost 3 bases and 1 base respectively, with 12 bases between them. The CDR3 has 14 amino acids. Germline-derived CDR1 and CDR2 are DFQATT and SNEGSKA (reference sequence). The chain's CDR3 is CSAREGHQNTEAFF. The CDR3 coding sequence is TGCAGTGCTAGGGAAGGACACCAGAACACTGAAGCTTTCTTT.

The chain carries TRBV6-5 and TRBJ1-1; tentative D call: TRBD1 (6 bases). The CDR3 runs to 16 residues. Germline V gene data show CDR1 as MNHEY and CDR2 as SVGAGI. V shed 6 bases and J shed 1 base, with 18 bases lying between them. The CDR3 region has the DNA TGTGCCAGCAGGCAAACAGGGAGGGCAGCGAACACTGAAGCTTTCTTT. Translation: CASRQTGRAANTEAFF.

A few counts support this clonotype. The chain is built from TRBV5-1 and TRBJ2-2; TRBD2 aligns across 10 bases. Germline V gene data show CDR1 as SGHRS and CDR2 as YFSETQ. With V trimmed by 7 bases and J by 4 bases, 13 bases remained unmatched. CDR3 size: 17 residues. The CDR3 is CASSDPSGSYGTGELFF. The DNA for the CDR3 is TGCGCCAGCTCAGATCCTAGCGGGAGTTATGGCACCGGGGAGCTGTTTTTT.